These 3 T cell receptor beta chains were sequenced from one sample in a study of immune cell composition in non-small cell lung cancer. Profiled with immunoSEQ multiplex PCR; TCRdb holds only in-frame clones, not every one. Of over a thousand clones in the sample, 78% are singletons; the top ten hold 5.6%. The sample consisted of lung tumor tissue. The receptor source for this set is a human donor with non-small cell lung cancer.

The rearrangement joins TRBV4-3 to TRBJ2-7; D not certain. V dropped 1 base and J dropped 6 bases, with 19 bases sitting between them. The CDR3 covers 16 residues. Germline CDR1 reads LGHNA; CDR2 reads YSLEER. CDR3 in DNA: TGCGCCAGCAGCCAAGGGATAGGTACCGGAGCTATCGAGCAGTACTTC. This gives the protein CASSQGIGTGAIEQYF.

This rearrangement joins TRBV19 to TRBJ1-2; 7 nucleotides agree with TRBD1. V dropped 4 bases and J dropped 7; count of bases not matched to a gene: 18. The CDR3 has 17 residues. Germline V gene lookup returns CDR1 LNHDA and CDR2 SQIVND (reference sequence). The CDR3 spells CASSRTTTGTAFSGYTF. The CDR3 region has the DNA TGTGCCAGTAGTAGAACTACTACCGGGACAGCCTTTAGTGGCTACACCTTC. The full variable domain, completed using reference TRBV19 and TRBJ1-2, is DGGITQSPKYLFRKEGQNVTLSCEQNLNHDAMYWYRQDPGQGLRLIYYSQIVNDFQKGDIAEGYSVSREKKESFPLTVTSAQKNPTAFYLCASSRTTTGTAFSGYTFGSGTRLTVV.

The chain employs TRBV4-2 and TRBJ2-1; D is undetermined. CDR3 length: 14 residues. V shed 1 base and J shed 8 bases, with 12 bases lying between them. CDR1 is LGHNA, CDR2 YNFKEQ, per germline. CDR3 in amino acids: CASSQARPQDEQFF. As DNA, the CDR3 is TGTGCCAGCAGCCAAGCCCGACCCCAGGATGAGCAGTTCTTC.